This T cell receptor (beta chain) was documented in a study of cytomegalovirus exposure and HLA in healthy donors (dated by TCRdb to about 2017). Concerning the study at large: An earlier analysis of around 600 of the donors reported approximately 270 Gb of sequence data and roughly 110 million unique TCR beta sequences from 150 million to 200 million T cells. An early release covering roughly 600 HLA-typed donors comprised 300 to 350 gigabases of sequencing data and approximately 85 million unique TCR sequences. The genetic ancestry cluster associated with self-reported Caucasian donors included 65% to 90% of the 300 to 450 genotyped donors. The study was designed to test whether signatures of past pathogen exposure could be identified by cataloging public T cell receptors. Using immunosequencing, the study profiled T cell repertoires from around 670 subjects and related those repertoires to cytomegalovirus serostatus. In addition to the first cohort of around 670 subjects, a separate validation cohort of approximately 110 different subjects was used. To predict cytomegalovirus infection status, the study combined high-throughput TCR immunosequencing, statistical association of individual TCRs with disease status, and machine learning. To study patterns of TCR occurrence, a later analysis re-analyzed previously published TCR beta repertoires from around 700 donors and added high-resolution HLA genotyping. The later analysis used no new phenotypic data to find candidate immune exposures, relying instead on TCR beta sequences and their occurrence across donors. In an earlier analysis of 587 of the donors, high-throughput TCR beta sequencing was used to judge whether each TCR beta V gene segment behaved as functional or pseudogenic. Donor age, sex, ethnicity and CMV serostatus were collected together with the repertoire data. A later genetic analysis took genome-wide SNP genotypes for about 55% of the roughly 700 donors and used that subset as a discovery cohort. Every repertoire in the discovery cohort had been generated on one and the same sequencing platform. HLA typing included class I and class II loci at four-digit resolution. The number of typed donors differed by locus: roughly 629-640 for A, B, C, DRB1 and DQB1; some 500 for DQA1; around 580 for DPA1; and some 470 for DPB1. Roughly 5 DR-DQ haplotypes were handled as single units for association and clustering, since linkage in the cohort was strong. Across about 370 genotyped donors of the cohort, an average of about 220,000 unique TCR beta nucleotide sequences per donor were sequenced, and about a sixth of those sequences were non-productive. Summary of the overall study and its limitations: Most TCR sequences were observed very rarely across donors, whereas some public TCRs were present in many individuals. HLA typing was unavailable for some donors at each locus, so association tests used only the typed subset. A cluster of highly shared sequence variants was judged likely to be a technical artifact of the sequencing pipeline. In a later analysis, HLA-associated TCR beta chains showed more clonal expansion and lower generation probabilities than non-associated chains that were equally common. A later analysis associated about 16,000 TCR beta sequences with specific HLA alleles at a false discovery rate of 0.05. Cytomegalovirus status was reported to be diagnosed by the classifier with high specificity and sensitivity in both the original and validation cohorts. Sequencing depth was assumed to be roughly uniform across donors in the presence/absence analyses, though that assumption may not hold. According to a later analysis, parvovirus B19, influenza, CMV and Epstein-Barr virus appeared linked to several top co-occurrence clusters. Because counts were too low, fewer than 20 rarely observed V segments, including chromosome 9 orphons, were excluded from the earlier analysis of 587 of the donors. This cohort had only TCR beta chains sequenced, and the lack of alpha or paired-chain data limited which features could be detected. Compared with the 666-donor mean, donors in an Asian-associated ancestry cluster had fewer N-insertions in productive TCRs, according to a later genetic analysis. Three of the identified cytomegalovirus-associated TCR beta chains were confirmed in vitro to be specific for cytomegalovirus antigens. A further reported finding was that TCR beta sequences accurately predicted the HLA-A and HLA-B alleles for most subjects in the first cohort. In a later genetic analysis, a missense DCLRE1C variant was associated with V-gene and J-gene trimming of TCR beta chains, and the association was replicated in an independent cohort. It was suggested by the authors that the approach could potentially be generalized to other disease states and immunological phenotypes. Correlated functional status among segregating V segments might be attributable to linkage disequilibrium, but an unknown experimental factor could not be ruled out. In a later analysis, TCR association rates were found to vary across HLA loci, with the most associated TCRs seen for DRB1 alleles and the fewest for HLA-C alleles. The only immune exposure information available for the cohort was CMV serostatus. Most CMV-associated TCR beta chains appeared to be HLA-restricted in a later analysis, and the HLA associations seemed to be driven largely by CMV exposure. Assigning TCR associations to individual alleles was difficult when HLA alleles, especially DR and DQ, strongly co-occurred. Some IMGT-functional V segments, including TRBV6-2 and TRBV6-3, could not be distinguished by the 87-base-pair reads and were therefore excluded. The study listed 150 to 200 TCR beta chains as associated with cytomegalovirus. In an earlier analysis of some 500 of the donors, most TCR beta V segments were observed in productive rearrangements about 90% or about 30% of the time, broadly matching IMGT annotations.

The cohort consisted of 600 or so healthy bone marrow donors. At the time of sampling, all cohort members were nominally healthy, though unrecorded immune exposures were likely present. The donor was CMV seronegative and belonged to the group of 352 seronegative cohort members. Each donor provided a peripheral blood sample, and peripheral blood mononuclear cells were used for TCR beta sequencing. Genomic DNA extraction from the blood cell samples was performed with the Qiagen DNeasy Blood Extraction Kit. V lost 2 bases and J lost 5 bases; the stretch between them is 12 bases long. CDR1 is given as SQVTM and CDR2 as ANQGSEA, both from the germline V gene. Taken from cysteine to phenylalanine, the CDR3 has 13 residues. The read is trimmed to its CDR3 DNA, 39 bases read in frame from base 1. Preparation of the library involved the immunoSEQ multiplex PCR assay. For the multiplex PCR, a mixture combining 60 forward primers for TCR Vbeta segments and 13 reverse primers for TCR Jbeta segments was used. The CDR3 region of rearranged TCR beta genes was amplified from genomic DNA with a multiplex PCR assay. On the Illumina HiSeq System, the amplified TCR beta libraries were sequenced as 87-base-pair reads. Turning to the authors' computational methods: A later analysis tallied tens of millions of unique TCR beta chains across the 600 to 700 repertoires, and 10 million to 11 million of those chains were shared by two or more donors. To remove PCR and sequencing errors, raw reads were error-corrected and collapsed into unique sequences using a nearest-neighbor algorithm that merged closely related sequences. To assign V, D and J gene segments, CDR3 sequences were aligned to IMGT reference sequences. For a sequence to be retained, a match of at least six nucleotides to both a V gene segment and a J gene segment was required. A rearrangement counted as productive if the CDR3 had no stop codons and remained in frame with V and J, and every other rearrangement counted as non-productive. Following IMGT convention, CDR3 was defined as the stretch from the second conserved V-encoded cysteine to the conserved J-encoded phenylalanine. In an earlier analysis of around 640 of the donors, sequences lacking an unambiguous match to a single V gene segment were excluded. An earlier analysis of a few hundred of the donors called V segments functional above 56.7% productive rearrangements and segregating when the between-donor standard deviation exceeded 5%. To diagnose cytomegalovirus status from the catalog of TCR beta chain sequences, a statistical classification framework was built. A later analysis assigned V and J genes by comparing TCR nucleotide sequences with IMGT/GENE-DB human TR gene sequences. Using the TCRdist pipeline, a later analysis assigned CDR3 sequences along with most-parsimonious VDJ recombination scenarios. In a later analysis, each TCR beta chain was defined by its CDR3 amino acid sequence together with its V-gene family, and reads without a unique V-gene family were excluded. As a way to deal with suspected cross-contamination and a sequencing artifact, a later analysis dropped hundreds of nucleotide sequences that were highly shared and had low generation probability. In a later analysis, a clonal expansion index for each public chain was calculated from normalized within-repertoire ranks of inferred template counts. In a later analysis, generation probabilities were computed using a VDJ recombination model fitted to out-of-frame rearrangements, and the results were checked against IGoR. A later analysis scored TCR-TCR, TCR-HLA and TCR-CMV co-occurrence with hypergeometric tests, applying a repertoire-size bias correction to TCR pairs. In a later analysis, false discovery rates were estimated by permuting HLA or CMV assignments 20 times. In a later analysis, co-occurring TCRs were grouped with DBSCAN, and TCRdist sequence similarity was added when clustering was performed within HLA-allele-positive subsets. Repertoires with fewer than 30,000 or more than 120,000 public chains were left out of co-occurrence clustering, as were about five repertoires with anomalous nucleotide sharing. TCRdb carries this immuneACCESS record with in-frame sequences only. Its versions omit some clonotypes, under half of them owing to an unresolved V gene in the studies checked, with the rest unexplained. V and J calls plus clone size are reproduced from that table; the DNA served to infer D and trimming. For this sample there are 140,000 or so clones; about 70% appear just once. About 4.7% of the sample rests with the top ten.

Comments on this clone: Its specific antigen is unknown. Per-nucleotide qualities are absent, and no much larger clonotype sits a single base away.

Sequenced input: PBMCs. This clonotype was sampled from a man in his sixties in good health and CMV-seronegative. Recombination linked TRBV29-1 to TRBJ2-5; matching of 5 bases hints at TRBD2 as the D gene. This receptor has the CDR3 CSVEFSRTETQYF. The DNA is TGCAGCGTTGAATTCTCCAGGACTGAGACCCAGTACTTC.